Sequencing of this T cell receptor beta chain was carried out in a study of cytomegalovirus exposure and HLA in healthy donors. Per germline, CDR1 SGHDN and CDR2 FVKESK. Trimming removed 3 bases from V and 4 bases from J; junction bases left unmatched: 7. There are 15 residues in the CDR3. The PCR made use of 60 Vbeta and 13 Jbeta primers. TCRdb's copy holds only in-frame clones and misses some; the assay was immunoSEQ multiplex PCR. The sample shows 150,000 to 200,000 clones, around 62% of them seen only once. This clone has a handful of counts. Specimen: PBMCs. This clonotype originated in a man in his forties or fifties in good health and CMV-seronegative. The chain couples TRBV14 to TRBJ2-7; 9 bases are a match to TRBD1. This CDR3 reads CASSHLGQGRYEQYF. For the CDR3, the DNA is TGTGCCAGCAGCCACCTGGGACAGGGTAGATACGAGCAGTACTTC.